These 23 T cell receptor beta chains were sequenced from one sample in a study of blood T cells in healthy people across ages. Through a sample-barcoded 5' primer and a J-beta primer mix, a second PCR was run for about 6 to 11 cycles. TCRdb used MiXCR to reprocess the 5' RACE reads, holding one entry per CDR3 protein. The sample lists about 670,000 distinct CDR3 sequences; roughly 41% were seen once. Sequencing used blood. These receptors all stem from an elderly man in good health.

This clonotype was picked up a small number of times. The chain joins TRBV29-1 to TRBJ2-1, with TRBD1 as a possible D gene (5 bases). The V gene's germline CDR1 is SQVTM and CDR2 ANQGSEA. Trimming pared 5 bases from V and 0 bases from J, leaving 14 bases between. The CDR3 has 15 amino acids. The CDR3 region has the DNA TGCAGCGTTCAAAACAGGTCGAGCTCCTACAATGAGCAGTTCTTC. As protein: CSVQNRSSSYNEQFF.

This clonotype showed up just a few times. This chain links TRBV24-1 with TRBJ2-5; D unresolved. The germline CDR1 and CDR2 sequences are KGHDR and SFDVKD. The V and J ends lost 4 bases and 7 bases respectively, with 15 bases between them. The CDR3 is 14 amino acids. The DNA for the CDR3 is TGTGCCACCAGTGAATTAGGGCTGGGTGGGACCCAGTACTTC. Translation: CATSELGLGGTQYF.

The CDR3 reads CATEGQGRETQYF. The CDR3 coding sequence is TGTGCCACAGAGGGACAGGGTAGGGAGACCCAGTACTTC. This sequence joins TRBV24-1 and TRBJ2-5; 9 positions match TRBD1. CDR3 length equals 13 residues. Germline CDR1 KGHDR, CDR2 SFDVKD. After removal of 10 bases from V and 5 bases from J, the junction contained 7 bases not matched to a gene.

The sample holds many counts of this clonotype. This chain links TRBV6-1 with TRBJ2-3, with 7 bases aligning to TRBD2. V was clipped by 5 bases and J by 3 bases; unmatched bases: 5. CDR3 size: 14 residues. Germline V CDR1 and CDR2: MNHNS, SASEGT. The CDR3 nucleotides are TGTGCCAGCAGTAGACTAGCAGGAACAGATACGCAGTATTTT. As protein: CASSRLAGTDTQYF.

This clonotype was seen many times. CDR3 in DNA: TGCAGCGTTGAAAAAGGCTATGGCTACACCTTC. Translated, it gives CSVEKGYGYTF. V is TRBV29-1 and J is TRBJ1-2; D gene ambiguous. CDR3 length: 11 residues. From germline, CDR1 is SQVTM and CDR2 ANQGSEA. The V end lost 2 bases, the J end lost 4 bases, and 5 bases lay between the germline ends.

The V and J genes are TRBV6-2 or TRBV6-3 and TRBJ1-5; D not resolved. The CDR3 sequence is 13 residues long. Germline V gene lookup returns CDR1 MNHEY and CDR2 SVGEGT. V lost 0 bases, J lost 6 bases, and 6 bases lay in between. The CDR3 sequence is CASSYSNTQPQHF. The CDR3 DNA reads as TGTGCCAGCAGTTACTCGAACACTCAGCCCCAGCATTTT.

This rearrangement joins TRBV20-1 to TRBJ1-5; D may be TRBD1 (6 bases). V was shortened by 5 bases and J by 4 bases, with 15 bases between the two germline ends. CDR1 and CDR2 (germline): DFQATT, SNEGSKA (reference sequence). The CDR3 spans 14 residues. The DNA of the CDR3 is TGCAGTGCTGGGGCCCGGACAGTAAATCAGCCCCAGCATTTT. Translation: CSAGARTVNQPQHF.

This chain links TRBV12-3 or TRBV12-4 with TRBJ2-7; D gene ambiguous. The CDR3 loop spans 11 amino acids. Deletions cut 3 bases from V and 6 bases from J, with 6 bases between. The CDR3 region has the DNA TGTGCCAGCAGTTTGACGTGCGAGCAGTACTTC. This gives the protein CASSLTCEQYF.

This clonotype was detected a few times. V and J are TRBV30 and TRBJ2-5, with a possible D match to TRBD1 (6 bases). Germline CDR1 is GTSNPN and CDR2 is SVGIG (reference sequence). There are 14 residues in the CDR3. V gave up 2 bases and J gave up 4 bases, with 14 bases separating them. Written as DNA, the CDR3 is TGTGCCTGGAGTAATGCAGGGGATGGAGAGACCCAGTACTTC. Its translation: CAWSNAGDGETQYF.

V usage is TRBV12-3 or TRBV12-4 and J usage is TRBJ2-1; unclear D gene. This CDR3 has 15 residues. Between the trimmed V and J ends, which lost 6 bases and 8 bases, there was a span of 20 bases. The CDR3, as DNA: TGTGCCAGCAGCAACTCCTGGTCCGGATCTGATGAGCAGTTCTTC. It yields the protein CASSNSWSGSDEQFF.

The CDR3: CASSLGDGGEQFF. DNA of the CDR3: TGCGCCAGCAGCTTAGGGGATGGGGGTGAGCAGTTCTTC. The chain links TRBV5-1 to TRBJ2-1, with D perhaps given as TRBD1 or TRBD2 (5 bases each). The CDR3 length is 13 residues. V dropped 2 bases and J dropped 9 bases, with 12 bases sitting between them. Per germline, CDR1 SGHRS and CDR2 YFSETQ.

Worth noting for this clonotype: It may be a read error: a sequence one base away is much more abundant. The gene calls are TRBV6-2 or TRBV6-3 and TRBJ2-3; D not resolved. The germline V and J ends were trimmed by 2 bases and 4 bases, with 10 bases remaining between them. The germline CDR1 and CDR2 sequences are MNHEY and SVGEGT. The CDR3 spans 14 residues. CDR3 protein: CASSYAQQSDTQYF. The CDR3, as DNA: TGTGCCAGCAGTTACGCTCAGCAGTCAGATACGCAGTATTTT.

This clonotype was seen ten or more times. The V and J genes are TRBV29-1 and TRBJ2-7; 7 positions agree with TRBD1. The trim removed 1 base at V and 7 bases at J, leaving 13 bases unmatched. The length of the CDR3 is 15 residues. Per germline, CDR1 SQVTM and CDR2 ANQGSEA. CDR3: CSVEGRQGIVKEQYF. CDR3 DNA: TGCAGCGTTGAAGGCCGACAGGGAATAGTAAAAGAGCAGTACTTC.

The rearrangement joins TRBV4-2 to TRBJ2-5; D might be TRBD1 or TRBD2, each matching 6 bases. The J call may be faulty, since TRBJ2-7 better matches the DNA end. CDR1 and CDR2 from the germline V gene are LGHNA and YNFKEQ. There are 16 residues in the CDR3. The CDR3 DNA reads as TGTGCCAGCAGCCAAGGGACAGCCGGGGGCTCCTACGAGCAGTACTTC. This codes for CASSQGTAGGSYEQYF.

The chain joins TRBV9 to TRBJ2-3; D gene uncertain. The CDR3 is made up of 13 amino acids. Germline lookup yields CDR1 SGDLS and CDR2 YYNGEE. Trimming cost V 0 bases and J 4 bases, with 6 bases left between them. DNA of the CDR3: TGTGCCAGCAGCGTAGGGTCTCCAGATACGCAGTATTTT. Translated: CASSVGSPDTQYF.

This chain uses TRBV20-1 with TRBJ1-4; no definite D call. This CDR3 has 17 amino acids. Germline lookup yields CDR1 DFQATT and CDR2 SNEGSKA (reference sequence). V lost 0 bases and J 0 bases, leaving 14 bases between the germline ends. The CDR3 sequence is CSARDPMSIATNEKLFF. The CDR3 DNA sequence: TGCAGTGCTAGAGACCCCATGAGTATAGCAACTAATGAAAAACTGTTTTTT.

The chain uses TRBV20-1 and TRBJ2-1; possible D gene TRBD2, 6 bases. Trimming left V 1 base short and J 13 bases short, with 26 bases between. Looked up from germline, CDR1 is DFQATT and CDR2 is SNEGSKA (reference sequence). The CDR3 sequence is 16 residues long. The CDR3: CSARAISAGTFETQFF. The CDR3 region has the DNA TGCAGTGCTAGAGCAATTAGCGCGGGGACGTTCGAGACCCAGTTCTTC.

This clonotype has just a few counts. The chain carries TRBV29-1 and TRBJ1-1; TRBD1 aligns across 8 bases. The CDR3 is made up of 13 amino acids. The germline gives CDR1 SQVTM, CDR2 ANQGSEA. Losses at the gene ends were 3 bases for V and 6 bases for J; bases not matched to a gene: 6. CDR3 residues: CSVDQGAISEAFF. CDR3 coding DNA: TGCAGCGTTGATCAGGGGGCGATTTCTGAAGCTTTCTTT.

CDR3 nucleotide sequence: TGTGCCAGCAGCTTAGCGGGGGACAGGGGCCAGCCCCAGCATTTT. Protein: CASSLAGDRGQPQHF. The chain carries TRBV7-2 and TRBJ1-5; 10 bases match TRBD1. The CDR3 has 15 amino acids. Germline CDR1 and CDR2: SGHTA and FQGNSA. The junction had 3 bases not matched to a gene; V was cut back by 0 bases and J by 7 bases.

A few counts support this clonotype. The rearrangement joins TRBV25-1 to TRBJ2-1; 14 nucleotides match TRBD2. The CDR3 is 18 residues long. J lost 8 bases, V lost 3 bases, and 12 bases had no gene match. CDR1 and CDR2 (germline): MGHDK, SYGVNS. The CDR3 nucleotides read TGTGCCAGCAGTGATCGACTAGCGGGGGGGCCACGGTTATATGAGCAGTTCTTC. Residues: CASSDRLAGGPRLYEQFF.

This clonotype was observed a single time. J is TRBJ1-3 and V is TRBV4-3; D may be TRBD1 (6 bases). Germline values: CDR1 LGHNA, CDR2 YSLEER. Trimming pared 2 bases from V and 2 bases from J, leaving 10 bases between. This CDR3 spans 15 amino acids. Here the CDR3 reads CASSQRGRTGNTIYF. DNA of the CDR3: TGCGCCAGCAGCCAAAGGGGGAGGACTGGAAACACCATATATTTT.

The genes are TRBV7-3 and TRBJ2-1, with 8 bases identical to TRBD1. The CDR3 consists of 16 residues. Germline trimming cut 1 base from V and 4 bases from J; bases unmatched to any gene: 6. Germline V gene lookup returns CDR1 SGHTA and CDR2 FQGTGA. The CDR3 nucleotides are TGTGCCAGCAGCTTAAGGAGGGGACAGGATTACAATGAGCAGTTCTTC. It specifies CASSLRRGQDYNEQFF.

CDR3 nucleotide sequence: TGTGCCAGCACTCGGGACTCCCTGAGCTCCTACAATGAGCAGTTCTTC. Protein product: CASTRDSLSSYNEQFF. This chain links TRBV6-2 or TRBV6-3 with TRBJ2-1, with D possibly being TRBD2 (6 bases). The germline V gene has CDR1 MNHEY and CDR2 SVGEGT. The CDR3 is 16 amino acids. Deletions cut 7 bases from V and 0 bases from J, with 16 bases between.